This is a list of T cell receptor beta chains from one sample in a study of T cell responses to AZD1222 COVID-19 vaccine. Libraries were prepared by immunoSEQ multiplex PCR; TCRdb keeps only in-frame clonotypes and omits some of them. Among 120,000 to 150,000 clones listed, roughly nine tenths were seen once. The specimen was peripheral blood, collected on day 0 of AZD1222 vaccination. All receptors come from an adult in good health. Each CDR3 is given with its conserved first and last residue. Each record gives: CDR3 DNA, CDR3 protein, CDR3 length, V gene, D gene, clone size, J gene. D genes are given only for firm matches. The size entry is marked missing in some rows and otherwise reads once, few, many or a size class.

cdr3_nt: TGTGCCAGCAGCCAGCCGTCCTCCTACAATGAGCAGTTCTTC
cdr3_aa: CASSQPSSYNEQFF
cdr3_length: 14
v_call: TRBV3-1/TRBV3-2
d_call: -
clone_size: once
j_call: TRBJ2-1

cdr3_nt: TGTGCCAGCTCACCACCGGGCCCTAATGAGCAGTTCTTC
cdr3_aa: CASSPPGPNEQFF
cdr3_length: 13
v_call: TRBV18
d_call: -
clone_size: -
j_call: TRBJ2-1

cdr3_nt: TGTGCCAGCAGCTTGTACTCCTACGAGCAGTACTTC
cdr3_aa: CASSLYSYEQYF
cdr3_length: 12
v_call: TRBV28
d_call: -
clone_size: once
j_call: TRBJ2-7

cdr3_nt: TGTGCCAGCAGCAAAACTCAGAGGGGTGACACTGAAGCTTTCTTT
cdr3_aa: CASSKTQRGDTEAFF
cdr3_length: 15
v_call: TRBV6-5
d_call: -
clone_size: -
j_call: TRBJ1-1

cdr3_nt: TGTGCCAGCAGTCTCACAGGGGGGAGTGGAGAGCAGTACTTC
cdr3_aa: CASSLTGGSGEQYF
cdr3_length: 14
v_call: TRBV2
d_call: TRBD1
clone_size: -
j_call: TRBJ2-7

cdr3_nt: TGCGCCAGCACTAGGGCAAGTAACTATGGCTACACCTTC
cdr3_aa: CASTRASNYGYTF
cdr3_length: 13
v_call: TRBV5-1
d_call: -
clone_size: -
j_call: TRBJ1-2

cdr3_nt: TGTGCCATCAGCCGACTAGCGGGAGACAATGAGCAGTTCTTC
cdr3_aa: CAISRLAGDNEQFF
cdr3_length: 14
v_call: TRBV10-3
d_call: TRBD2
clone_size: -
j_call: TRBJ2-1

cdr3_nt: TGTGCCAGCAGGCGGGATCATGGGGCGGCCTACGAGCAGTACTTC
cdr3_aa: CASRRDHGAAYEQYF
cdr3_length: 15
v_call: TRBV2
d_call: -
clone_size: -
j_call: TRBJ2-7

cdr3_nt: TGTGCCAGCAGCTTAACTAGCGGGTGGGGCAATGAGCAGTTCTTC
cdr3_aa: CASSLTSGWGNEQFF
cdr3_length: 15
v_call: TRBV7-2
d_call: TRBD2
clone_size: -
j_call: TRBJ2-1

cdr3_nt: TGTGCCAGCAGCTCCGGGACTAGCTACGAGCAGTACTTC
cdr3_aa: CASSSGTSYEQYF
cdr3_length: 13
v_call: TRBV11-3
d_call: TRBD2
clone_size: -
j_call: TRBJ2-7

cdr3_nt: TGCGCCAGCAGCCCCGAACCAGGCACAGGGCTGGACACTGAAGCTTTCTTT
cdr3_aa: CASSPEPGTGLDTEAFF
cdr3_length: 17
v_call: TRBV4-3
d_call: -
clone_size: -
j_call: TRBJ1-1

cdr3_nt: TGCGCCAGCAGTTTTGGCAGGACTGGGGCCAACGTCCTGACTTTC
cdr3_aa: CASSFGRTGANVLTF
cdr3_length: 15
v_call: TRBV10-2
d_call: -
clone_size: -
j_call: TRBJ2-6

cdr3_nt: TGCGCCAGCAGCGCAACCCCCGGGACTTACACTGAAGCTTTCTTT
cdr3_aa: CASSATPGTYTEAFF
cdr3_length: 15
v_call: TRBV5-1
d_call: -
clone_size: -
j_call: TRBJ1-1

cdr3_nt: TGTGCCAGCAGCCCGGATCTTACGAGGGTAATTTCTAGAGGCTACACCTTC
cdr3_aa: CASSPDLTRVISRGYTF
cdr3_length: 17
v_call: TRBV5-4
d_call: -
clone_size: few
j_call: TRBJ1-2

cdr3_nt: TGTGCCAGCAGCTTACCCAGACAGACCACTGAAGCTTTCTTT
cdr3_aa: CASSLPRQTTEAFF
cdr3_length: 14
v_call: TRBV11-2
d_call: -
clone_size: -
j_call: TRBJ1-1

cdr3_nt: TGCGCCAGCAGCTTTGACCCAAACCCCTACGAGCAGTACTTC
cdr3_aa: CASSFDPNPYEQYF
cdr3_length: 14
v_call: TRBV5-1
d_call: -
clone_size: -
j_call: TRBJ2-7

cdr3_nt: TGTGCCAGCACCCGGGGGGGGGTCATGGGCGAGCAGTACTTC
cdr3_aa: CASTRGGVMGEQYF
cdr3_length: 14
v_call: TRBV6-6
d_call: TRBD2
clone_size: once
j_call: TRBJ2-7

cdr3_nt: TGTGCCAGCAAAAACGGACTAGCGGGAGCCAATGAGCAGTTCTTC
cdr3_aa: CASKNGLAGANEQFF
cdr3_length: 15
v_call: TRBV2
d_call: TRBD2
clone_size: -
j_call: TRBJ2-1

cdr3_nt: TGTGCCAGCAGCTTTTCAGGGGGCTACGAGCAGTACTTC
cdr3_aa: CASSFSGGYEQYF
cdr3_length: 13
v_call: TRBV3-1/TRBV3-2
d_call: TRBD1
clone_size: -
j_call: TRBJ2-7

cdr3_nt: TGTGCCAGCAGCTTAAACTTGGAGACAGGGAGAGAGACCCAGTACTTC
cdr3_aa: CASSLNLETGRETQYF
cdr3_length: 16
v_call: TRBV7-3
d_call: TRBD1
clone_size: -
j_call: TRBJ2-5

cdr3_nt: TGTGCCAGCAGCGCCCCGAGGGGGGGGGAAAACATTCAGTACTTC
cdr3_aa: CASSAPRGGENIQYF
cdr3_length: 15
v_call: TRBV7-9
d_call: -
clone_size: -
j_call: TRBJ2-4

cdr3_nt: TGTGCCAGCAGCCCGGGACTAGCGGCTTACAATGAGCAGTTCTTC
cdr3_aa: CASSPGLAAYNEQFF
cdr3_length: 15
v_call: TRBV7-2
d_call: TRBD2
clone_size: -
j_call: TRBJ2-1

cdr3_nt: TGTGCCAGCAGTGGGGGACAGGGGGAGTGGAGTTCACCCCTCCACTTT
cdr3_aa: CASSGGQGEWSSPLHF
cdr3_length: 16
v_call: TRBV6-1
d_call: TRBD1
clone_size: -
j_call: TRBJ1-6

cdr3_nt: TGTGCCAGCAGCCACAGGGGCCCTTATAGCAATCAGCCCCAGCATTTT
cdr3_aa: CASSHRGPYSNQPQHF
cdr3_length: 16
v_call: TRBV7-8
d_call: TRBD1
clone_size: -
j_call: TRBJ1-5

cdr3_nt: TGTGCCAGCAGTTTTATCTCGTCAGGGTGGATGAACACTGAAGCTTTCTTT
cdr3_aa: CASSFISSGWMNTEAFF
cdr3_length: 17
v_call: TRBV27
d_call: -
clone_size: -
j_call: TRBJ1-1

cdr3_nt: TGTGCCAGCAGCTTAAGTACAGACCCACCTAGGGCCTTC
cdr3_aa: CASSLSTDPPRAF
cdr3_length: 13
v_call: TRBV7-3
d_call: -
clone_size: -
j_call: TRBJ1-2

cdr3_nt: TGTGCCAGCAGTTTACAGTCACAGGGACGCACTGAAGCTTTCTTT
cdr3_aa: CASSLQSQGRTEAFF
cdr3_length: 15
v_call: TRBV28
d_call: -
clone_size: -
j_call: TRBJ1-1

cdr3_nt: TGTGCGTCGCAGGGGTACAATGAGCAGTTCTTC
cdr3_aa: CASQGYNEQFF
cdr3_length: 11
v_call: TRBV7-9
d_call: -
clone_size: -
j_call: TRBJ2-1

cdr3_nt: TGTGCCAGCACCCCTGGGTTCAGCTCCTACGAGCAGTACTTC
cdr3_aa: CASTPGFSSYEQYF
cdr3_length: 14
v_call: TRBV3-1/TRBV3-2
d_call: -
clone_size: few
j_call: TRBJ2-7

cdr3_nt: TGTGCCAGCAGTTCCGGACTAGAATTGGGTAGCGAGCAGTACTTC
cdr3_aa: CASSSGLELGSEQYF
cdr3_length: 15
v_call: TRBV7-2
d_call: TRBD2
clone_size: -
j_call: TRBJ2-7

cdr3_nt: TGTGCCAGCAGTTCACCGGACAGGGTGTATGGCTACACCTTC
cdr3_aa: CASSSPDRVYGYTF
cdr3_length: 14
v_call: TRBV28
d_call: TRBD1
clone_size: few
j_call: TRBJ1-2

cdr3_nt: TGCAGCGTAGACAGGAGCGGCTACACCTTC
cdr3_aa: CSVDRSGYTF
cdr3_length: 10
v_call: TRBV29-1
d_call: -
clone_size: -
j_call: TRBJ1-2

cdr3_nt: TGTGCCAGTAGTATCCGAAGACTAAGCGGGAGGGCTTCCCAAGAGACCCAGTACTTC
cdr3_aa: CASSIRRLSGRASQETQYF
cdr3_length: 19
v_call: TRBV19
d_call: TRBD2
clone_size: -
j_call: TRBJ2-5

cdr3_nt: TGTGCCAGCAGGATTCGTTGGACGGTCCGGGAGACCCAGTACTTC
cdr3_aa: CASRIRWTVRETQYF
cdr3_length: 15
v_call: TRBV2
d_call: -
clone_size: few
j_call: TRBJ2-5

cdr3_nt: TGCAGTGCTAGTTCCTTTAGCGGGAGTGGCCTAACTGGGGAGACCCAGTACTTC
cdr3_aa: CSASSFSGSGLTGETQYF
cdr3_length: 18
v_call: TRBV20-1
d_call: TRBD2
clone_size: -
j_call: TRBJ2-5

cdr3_nt: TGTGCCATCAGTGAGATGGGGGCCATAAGCACAGATACGCAGTATTTT
cdr3_aa: CAISEMGAISTDTQYF
cdr3_length: 16
v_call: TRBV10-3
d_call: -
clone_size: -
j_call: TRBJ2-3

cdr3_nt: TGCGCCAGCAGCCCCAGACAGGGTACGAGGGACCAAGAGACCCAGTACTTC
cdr3_aa: CASSPRQGTRDQETQYF
cdr3_length: 17
v_call: TRBV5-1
d_call: TRBD1
clone_size: -
j_call: TRBJ2-5

cdr3_nt: TGTGCCAGCAGTCCAGGAGGATTCTTGCAAGAGACCCAGTACTTC
cdr3_aa: CASSPGGFLQETQYF
cdr3_length: 15
v_call: TRBV28
d_call: -
clone_size: -
j_call: TRBJ2-5

cdr3_nt: TGTGCCAGCAGCCAAGATCAAGTAGCGGGAGGGCCGGGAGAGACCCAGTACTTC
cdr3_aa: CASSQDQVAGGPGETQYF
cdr3_length: 18
v_call: TRBV4-2
d_call: TRBD2
clone_size: once
j_call: TRBJ2-5

cdr3_nt: TGTGCCAGCAGTGGGAGGACAGGGGACAGCACAGATACGCAGTATTTT
cdr3_aa: CASSGRTGDSTDTQYF
cdr3_length: 16
v_call: TRBV6-2/TRBV6-3
d_call: TRBD1
clone_size: -
j_call: TRBJ2-3

cdr3_nt: TGTGCCAGCAGTTTGAGGACTAGCGTTTACGAGCAGTACTTC
cdr3_aa: CASSLRTSVYEQYF
cdr3_length: 14
v_call: TRBV5-4
d_call: TRBD2
clone_size: -
j_call: TRBJ2-7

cdr3_nt: TGTGCCAGCAGTTCCCCTCGACCGGGACGGCAGAGCTCCTACGAGCAGTACTTC
cdr3_aa: CASSSPRPGRQSSYEQYF
cdr3_length: 18
v_call: TRBV27
d_call: -
clone_size: -
j_call: TRBJ2-7

cdr3_nt: TGTGCCAGCAGTTACGGACAGGGCTTAACCTACGAGCAGTACTTC
cdr3_aa: CASSYGQGLTYEQYF
cdr3_length: 15
v_call: TRBV6-5
d_call: TRBD1
clone_size: -
j_call: TRBJ2-7

cdr3_nt: TGTGCCAGCTCACCCCGTAAAAATGAGCAGTTCTTC
cdr3_aa: CASSPRKNEQFF
cdr3_length: 12
v_call: TRBV18
d_call: -
clone_size: once
j_call: TRBJ2-1

cdr3_nt: TGTGCCAGCAGCAGGGGCGGGTTCGGATCACCCCTCCACTTT
cdr3_aa: CASSRGGFGSPLHF
cdr3_length: 14
v_call: TRBV6-2/TRBV6-3
d_call: -
clone_size: -
j_call: TRBJ1-6

cdr3_nt: TGTGCCAGCAGCAGAGGGAGAACTGAAGCTTTCTTT
cdr3_aa: CASSRGRTEAFF
cdr3_length: 12
v_call: TRBV2
d_call: -
clone_size: -
j_call: TRBJ1-1

cdr3_nt: TGCGCCAGCAGCAAATCCAGGGACCGGGGAGAGCAGTACTTC
cdr3_aa: CASSKSRDRGEQYF
cdr3_length: 14
v_call: TRBV5-1
d_call: -
clone_size: -
j_call: TRBJ2-7

cdr3_nt: TGTGCCAGCAGCCCGACTAGCTACATAACAGATACGCAGTATTTT
cdr3_aa: CASSPTSYITDTQYF
cdr3_length: 15
v_call: TRBV7-2
d_call: TRBD2
clone_size: -
j_call: TRBJ2-3

cdr3_nt: TGTGCCAGTAGTATTTTCGTTTCAGGGGAAAATGAAAAACTGTTTTTT
cdr3_aa: CASSIFVSGENEKLFF
cdr3_length: 16
v_call: TRBV19
d_call: -
clone_size: -
j_call: TRBJ1-4

cdr3_nt: TGTGCCAGCAGCTTAGCGCGAATCCTGAATCAGCCCCAGCATTTT
cdr3_aa: CASSLARILNQPQHF
cdr3_length: 15
v_call: TRBV7-2
d_call: -
clone_size: -
j_call: TRBJ1-5

cdr3_nt: TGTGCCAGCAGCTTAAATGCGGGGGGAAACGGAAACACCATATATTTT
cdr3_aa: CASSLNAGGNGNTIYF
cdr3_length: 16
v_call: TRBV7-3
d_call: -
clone_size: -
j_call: TRBJ1-3

cdr3_nt: TGTGCCAGCAGCCCAAGATCTACGGACAGGGTCTATGGCTACACCTTC
cdr3_aa: CASSPRSTDRVYGYTF
cdr3_length: 16
v_call: TRBV5-5
d_call: TRBD1
clone_size: -
j_call: TRBJ1-2

cdr3_nt: TGCAGCGTTGAAAAGGGAACAAACACTGAAGCTTTCTTT
cdr3_aa: CSVEKGTNTEAFF
cdr3_length: 13
v_call: TRBV29-1
d_call: -
clone_size: -
j_call: TRBJ1-1

cdr3_nt: TGTGCCAGCAGCCAAGTAGGGGATCAGCCCCAGCATTTT
cdr3_aa: CASSQVGDQPQHF
cdr3_length: 13
v_call: TRBV3-1/TRBV3-2
d_call: -
clone_size: -
j_call: TRBJ1-5